This T cell receptor (beta chain) appears in the sequencing data of a study of identical twins. General observations from the study: Fewer insertions marked abundant cord blood beta clonotypes; young adult naive trended weakly, memory not at all.

CDR3 length: 11 amino acids. Germline V CDR1 and CDR2: SGHVS, FQNEAQ. Addition of a universal primer site occurred through template switching, and cDNA carried unique molecular identifiers. MiXCR was run by TCRdb on the 5' RACE reads, yielding one entry per CDR3 protein. The profile shows about 210,000 distinct CDR3 sequences, approximately 9% of them singletons. The sample holds one count of this clonotype. Its antigen is undetermined. A much larger clone differs by one base, so this may be a read error. The donor group consisted entirely of healthy Caucasians. This receptor was identified in a woman between 18 and 30 years old in good health. The rearrangement links TRBV7-8 to TRBJ2-7, with unresolved D. Sequenced material: memory (CD45RO+) T cells sorted from blood. The DNA for the CDR3 is TGTGACAGCTCCATAGGATACGAGCAGTACTTC. Its protein is CDSSIGYEQYF.